The source of this T cell receptor (beta chain) is a study of PD-L1 blockade in urothelial cancer. Study context: Analysis of blood occurred 3 weeks (second dose) and 6 weeks after treatment start. Findings and limits, study-wide: Clones that were tumor-associated expanded more in the blood of durable-benefit patients at 3 weeks.

Germline V gives CDR1 SGHNT, CDR2 YYREEE (reference sequence). The V end lost 5 bases, the J end lost 2 bases, and 16 bases lay between the germline ends. This CDR3 has 15 amino acids. Produced via immunoSEQ multiplex PCR; TCRdb's table is partial and in-frame only. The sample includes about 130,000 clones, 86% seen only once; the top ten take 2.4%. A word on this clone: Its target is not known.

Time point: peripheral blood 6 weeks after treatment start. The chain is built from TRBV5-4 and TRBJ2-5; D is possibly TRBD2 (5 bases). The sequenced sample was PBMCs, obtained around atezolizumab (anti-PD-L1) treatment. This sequence was found in a man in his forties or fifties with urothelial cancer. The DNA of the CDR3 is TGTGCCAGCAGTTGGTGGGGAGTTCGTCAAGAGACCCAGTACTTC. It specifies CASSWWGVRQETQYF.